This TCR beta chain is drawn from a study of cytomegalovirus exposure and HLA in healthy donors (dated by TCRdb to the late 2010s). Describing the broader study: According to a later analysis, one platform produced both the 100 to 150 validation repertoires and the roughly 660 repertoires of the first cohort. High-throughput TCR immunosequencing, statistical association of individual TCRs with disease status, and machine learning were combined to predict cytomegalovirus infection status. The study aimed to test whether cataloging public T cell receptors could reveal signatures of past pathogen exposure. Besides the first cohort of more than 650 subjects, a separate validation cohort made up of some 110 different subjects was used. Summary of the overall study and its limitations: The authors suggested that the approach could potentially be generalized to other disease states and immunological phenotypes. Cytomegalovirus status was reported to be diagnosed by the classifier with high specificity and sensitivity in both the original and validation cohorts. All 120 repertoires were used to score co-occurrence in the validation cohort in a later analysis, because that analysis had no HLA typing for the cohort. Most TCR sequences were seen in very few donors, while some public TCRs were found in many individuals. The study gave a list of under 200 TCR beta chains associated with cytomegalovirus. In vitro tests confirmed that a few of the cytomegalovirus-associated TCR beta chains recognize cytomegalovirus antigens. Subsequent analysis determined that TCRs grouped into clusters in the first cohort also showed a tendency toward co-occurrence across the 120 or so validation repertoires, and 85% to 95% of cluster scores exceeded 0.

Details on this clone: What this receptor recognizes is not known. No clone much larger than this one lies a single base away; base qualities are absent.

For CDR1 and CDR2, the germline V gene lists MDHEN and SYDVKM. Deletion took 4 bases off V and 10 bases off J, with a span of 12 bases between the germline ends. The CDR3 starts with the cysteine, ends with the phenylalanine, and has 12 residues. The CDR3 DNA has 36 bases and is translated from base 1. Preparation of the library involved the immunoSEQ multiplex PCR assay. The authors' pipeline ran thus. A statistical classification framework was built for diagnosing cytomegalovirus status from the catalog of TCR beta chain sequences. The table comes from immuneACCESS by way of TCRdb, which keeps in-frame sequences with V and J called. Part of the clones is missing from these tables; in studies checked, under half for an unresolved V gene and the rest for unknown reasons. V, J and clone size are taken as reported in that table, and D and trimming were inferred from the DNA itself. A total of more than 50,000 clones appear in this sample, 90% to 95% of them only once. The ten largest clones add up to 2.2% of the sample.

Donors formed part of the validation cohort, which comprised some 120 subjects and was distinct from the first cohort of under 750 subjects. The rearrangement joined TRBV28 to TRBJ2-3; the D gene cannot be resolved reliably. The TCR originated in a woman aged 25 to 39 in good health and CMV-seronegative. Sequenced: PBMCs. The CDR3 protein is CASSSPLSSQYF. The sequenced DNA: TGTGCCAGCAGTTCTCCTCTTAGTTCGCAGTATTTT.